The 2 T cell receptor beta chains below come from one sample, sequenced in a study of control samples from healthy donors and cancer patients. Profiled with immunoSEQ multiplex PCR; TCRdb holds only in-frame clones, not every one. The sample comprises 150,000 to 200,000 clones, 85% to 95% of which are singletons, and more than 1.4% rests with the top ten. The sequencing sample was made of blood. All receptors derive from a man aged 18-30 years in good health.

In nucleotides, the CDR3 is TGTGCCAGCAGCAGGACAGGGGGCTCTGGAAACACCATATATTTT. It is translated as CASSRTGGSGNTIYF. The chain has TRBV7-3 and TRBJ1-3, with 10 nucleotides matching TRBD1. The V gene end was trimmed by 5 bases and the J gene end by 0 bases; junction bases not matched to a gene: 1. Per germline, CDR1 SGHTA and CDR2 FQGTGA. CDR3 length: 15 amino acids.

V usage is TRBV18 and J usage is TRBJ2-5; 10 bases fit TRBD2. Unmatched junction bases numbered 4, after V lost 1 base and J lost 5 bases. The germline gives CDR1 KGHSH, CDR2 LQKENI. This CDR3 has 15 residues. The CDR3 protein is CASSPRSGGKETQYF. CDR3 nucleotide sequence: TGTGCCAGCTCACCACGTAGCGGGGGGAAGGAGACCCAGTACTTC.